One sample yielded the 9 T cell receptor beta chains listed below, sequenced in a study of OX40 agonist ivuxolimab in advanced cancers. Clones were read by immunoSEQ multiplex PCR, and TCRdb kept only the in-frame ones, dropping some. Among 35,000 to 50,000 clones listed, 90% to 95% were seen once. Sample: CD4+ or CD8+ T cells sorted from blood, taken in a trial of the OX40 agonist ivuxolimab. All receptors derive from an adult with an advanced solid tumor such as melanoma, head and neck, liver or kidney cancer.

The DNA for the CDR3 is TGTGCCAGCACGGGACAGGGGGGATACGAGCAGTACTTC. Protein product: CASTGQGGYEQYF. This chain connects TRBV2 to TRBJ2-7, with TRBD1 matching over 11 bases. Germline CDR1 is SNHLY and CDR2 is FYNNEI. With V trimmed by 7 bases and J by 4 bases, 3 bases remained unmatched. This CDR3 region has 13 residues.

This chain uses TRBV21-1 with TRBJ2-2; TRBD2 reflects the table's D call only, with no check against the DNA. TRBV21-1 is a pseudogene. The CDR3 contains 16 residues. CDR3 in amino acids: CASSKYKREIGGELFF. CDR3 nucleotide sequence: TGTGCCAGCAGCAAATACAAGCGGGAGATTGGCGGGGAGCTGTTTTTT.

The chain recombines TRBV11-2 with TRBJ2-7; possible D gene TRBD2, 6 bases. The CDR3 contains 14 residues. Germline CDR1 and CDR2: SGHAT and FQNNGV. V lost 3 bases and J 5 bases, leaving 14 bases between the germline ends. CDR3 in DNA: TGTGCCAGCAGCTTGGGGGGTGGTCGGGACGAGCAGTACTTC. Amino acid sequence: CASSLGGGRDEQYF.

This clone appeared a few times. This chain joins TRBV5-1 and TRBJ2-7; tentative D call: TRBD1 (6 bases). The ends were cut back, 4 bases at V and 2 bases at J, with 10 bases in the middle. Germline CDR1 is SGHRS and CDR2 is YFSETQ. The CDR3 extends over 13 amino acids. The CDR3 region has the DNA TGCGCCAGCAGCGCAGGGGTTGCCTACGAGCAGTACTTC. Translated, it gives CASSAGVAYEQYF.

The V and J genes are TRBV28 and TRBJ2-7; no firm D call. Trimming shortened V by 4 bases and J by 0 bases, and 13 bases separated the two germline ends. The CDR3 spans 15 residues. Germline loops: CDR1 MDHEN, CDR2 SYDVKM. The chain's CDR3 is CASSSRTASSYEQYF. DNA of the CDR3: TGTGCCAGCAGTTCAAGGACGGCGAGCTCCTACGAGCAGTACTTC.

The chain combines TRBV6-5 with TRBJ2-2; TRBD2 matches at 10 bases. Germline V gives CDR1 MNHEY, CDR2 SVGAGI. The CDR3 length is 15 residues. V lost 2 bases and J lost 6; bases outside the gene matches: 3. The DNA of the CDR3 is TGTGCCAGCAGTTACGAAGCGGGAGGGCCCGGGGAGCTGTTTTTT. It yields the protein CASSYEAGGPGELFF.

The V call is TRBV4-1, the J call TRBJ2-1; D gene uncertain. The CDR3 contains 16 residues. V lost 0 bases and J lost 5, with 14 bases in between. Looked up from germline, CDR1 is MGHRA and CDR2 is YSYEKL. The CDR3, as DNA: TGCGCCAGCAGCCAAGATCGTAGGGTCTGGGACAATGAGCAGTTCTTC. As protein: CASSQDRRVWDNEQFF.

As concerns this clone: One end of the junction does not line up with germline, which may come from a read error. The chain uses TRBV27 and TRBJ2-7; the D is unclear. CDR3 length equals 13 residues. CDR1 is MNHEY, CDR2 SMNVEV, per germline (reference sequence). The CDR3 loop is CASSPTSSHEQYF. The CDR3 bases are TGTGCCAGCAGTCCGACCAGCTCCCACGAGCAGTACTTC.

This clone was seen more than once but under ten times. This sequence joins TRBV19 and TRBJ2-7; TRBD2 matches at 10 bases. This CDR3 is built from 14 residues. The V gene's germline CDR1 is LNHDA and CDR2 SQIVND (reference sequence). The V segment lost 6 bases and the J segment 2 bases; nucleotides outside the gene matches: 4. For the CDR3, the DNA is TGTGCCAGTAGAAAGCGGGAGGGAGCCTACGAGCAGTACTTC. It is translated as CASRKREGAYEQYF.